What follows describes a single TCR beta chain. Its antigen is undetermined. CDR3 length: 13 amino acids. V lost 1 base, J lost 9 bases, and 10 bases lay in between. Germline CDR1 reads LGHDT; CDR2 reads YNNKEL (reference sequence). The data derive from a study of response to subunit inactivated influenza vaccine. Using its own MiXCR run on the RT-PCR reads, TCRdb lists one record per CDR3 protein. The data show around 570,000 distinct CDR3 sequences, about 8% seen once. Overall study findings and caveats: New T cells are recruited in small numbers by each seasonal influenza vaccination, according to the authors' suggestion.

The clonotype comes from a man between 50 and 69 years old who received an inactivated influenza vaccine. This rearrangement joins TRBV3-1 to TRBJ2-1; D unresolved. The specimen comprised PBMCs from blood, sampled 23 months after vaccination. The CDR3, as DNA: TGTGCCAGCAGCCAAGCGGATGCCCGTGAGCAGTTCTTC. Encoded protein: CASSQADAREQFF.